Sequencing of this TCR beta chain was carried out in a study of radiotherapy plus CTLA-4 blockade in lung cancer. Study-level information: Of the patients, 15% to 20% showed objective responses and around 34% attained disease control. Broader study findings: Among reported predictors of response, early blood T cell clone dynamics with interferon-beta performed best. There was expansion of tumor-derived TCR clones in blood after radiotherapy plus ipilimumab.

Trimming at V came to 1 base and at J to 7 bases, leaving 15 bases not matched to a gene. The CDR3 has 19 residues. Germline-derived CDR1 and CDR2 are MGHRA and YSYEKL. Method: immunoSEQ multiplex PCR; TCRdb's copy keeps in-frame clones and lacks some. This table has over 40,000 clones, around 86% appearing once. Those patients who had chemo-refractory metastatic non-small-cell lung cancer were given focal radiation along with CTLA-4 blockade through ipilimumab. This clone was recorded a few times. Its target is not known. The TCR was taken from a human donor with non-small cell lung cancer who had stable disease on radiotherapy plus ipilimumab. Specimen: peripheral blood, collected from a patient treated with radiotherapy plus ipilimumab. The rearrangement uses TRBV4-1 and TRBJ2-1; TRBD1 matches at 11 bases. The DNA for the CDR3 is TGCGCCAGCAGCCAAGTTCGGGGTGGGGACAGGGGGTTGGAGAATGAGCAGTTCTTC. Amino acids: CASSQVRGGDRGLENEQFF.